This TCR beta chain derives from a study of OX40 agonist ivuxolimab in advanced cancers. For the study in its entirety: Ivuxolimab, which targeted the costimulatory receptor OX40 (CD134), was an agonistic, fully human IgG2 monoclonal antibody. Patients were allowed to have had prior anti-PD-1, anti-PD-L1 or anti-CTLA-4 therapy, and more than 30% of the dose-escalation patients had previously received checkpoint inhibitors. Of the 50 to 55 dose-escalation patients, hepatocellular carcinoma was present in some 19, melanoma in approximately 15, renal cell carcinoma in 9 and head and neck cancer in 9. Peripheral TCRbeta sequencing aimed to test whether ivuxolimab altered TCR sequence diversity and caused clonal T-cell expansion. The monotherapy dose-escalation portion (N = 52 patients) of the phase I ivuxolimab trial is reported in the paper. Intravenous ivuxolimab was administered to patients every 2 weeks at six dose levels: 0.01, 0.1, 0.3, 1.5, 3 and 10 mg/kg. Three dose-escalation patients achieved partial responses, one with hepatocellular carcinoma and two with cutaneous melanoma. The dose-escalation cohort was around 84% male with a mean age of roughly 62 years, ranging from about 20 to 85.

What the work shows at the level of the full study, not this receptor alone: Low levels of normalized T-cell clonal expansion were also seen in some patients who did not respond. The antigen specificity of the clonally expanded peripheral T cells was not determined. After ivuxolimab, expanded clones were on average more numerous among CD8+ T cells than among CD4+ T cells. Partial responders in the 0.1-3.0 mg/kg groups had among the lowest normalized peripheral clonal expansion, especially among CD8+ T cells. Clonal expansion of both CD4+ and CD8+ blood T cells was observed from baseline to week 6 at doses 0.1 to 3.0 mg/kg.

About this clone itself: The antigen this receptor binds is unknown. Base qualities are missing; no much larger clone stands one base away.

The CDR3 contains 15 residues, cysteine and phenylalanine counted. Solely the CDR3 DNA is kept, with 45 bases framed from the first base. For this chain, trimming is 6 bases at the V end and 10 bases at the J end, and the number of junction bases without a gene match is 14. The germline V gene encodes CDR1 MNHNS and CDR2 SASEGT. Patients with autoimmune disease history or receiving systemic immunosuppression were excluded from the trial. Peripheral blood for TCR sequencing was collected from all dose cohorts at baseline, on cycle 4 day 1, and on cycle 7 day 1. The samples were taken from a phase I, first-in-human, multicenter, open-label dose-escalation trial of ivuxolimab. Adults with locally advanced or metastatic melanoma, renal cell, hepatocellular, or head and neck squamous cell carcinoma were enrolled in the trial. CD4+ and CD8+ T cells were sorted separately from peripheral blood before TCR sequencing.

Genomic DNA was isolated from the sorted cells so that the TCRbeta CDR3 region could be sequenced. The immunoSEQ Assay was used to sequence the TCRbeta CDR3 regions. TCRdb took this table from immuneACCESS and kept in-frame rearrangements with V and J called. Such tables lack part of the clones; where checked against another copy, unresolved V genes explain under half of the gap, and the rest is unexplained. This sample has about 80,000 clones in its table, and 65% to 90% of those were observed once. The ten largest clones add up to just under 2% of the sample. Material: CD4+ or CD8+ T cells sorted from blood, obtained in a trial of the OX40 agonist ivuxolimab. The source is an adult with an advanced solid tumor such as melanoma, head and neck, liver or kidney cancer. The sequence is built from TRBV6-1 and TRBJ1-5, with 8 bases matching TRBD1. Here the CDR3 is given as CASSARTGPMRPQHF. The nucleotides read TGTGCCAGCAGCGCTAGGACAGGGCCAATGCGCCCCCAGCATTTT.